The clone carrying this TCR beta chain occurred a few times. Antigen unknown. The study enrolled ophthalmopathy donors with moderate-to-severe activity, CAS ≥3, NOSPECS ≥4 and duration under 3 months. The authors diagnosed from clinical symptoms, serum thyroxine, TRAb, thyroid ultrasound and orbital computed tomography. For repertoire sequencing, the TCR beta CDR3 regions were amplified from RNA transcripts. Scientists carried out first-round RT-PCR using HTBI primers and then a second-round multiplex PCR. TCRdb reprocessed the multiplex PCR reads with MiXCR, giving one entry per CDR3 protein. The sample lists around 600,000 distinct CDR3 sequences; under 50% were seen once. This sample was included in a study of Graves' ophthalmopathy and Graves' hyperthyroidism. Regarding the study as a whole: Appearing in blood as well were most expanded thyroid clonotypes above 0.001 frequency. The study's model predicted ophthalmopathy progression at about 68% sensitivity and approximately 78% specificity.

The sample comprised peripheral blood. The TCR comes from an adult man with Graves' ophthalmopathy.

The CDR3 loop is CASSFRGRGGSPLHF. The CDR3 DNA reads as TGTGCCAGCAGTTTTAGGGGGCGGGGTGGTTCACCCCTCCACTTT. V gene TRBV12-3 or TRBV12-4 combines with J gene TRBJ1-6, with TRBD1 matching over 7 bases. V lost 3 bases and J lost 9; bases outside the gene matches: 8. This CDR3 has 15 amino acids.